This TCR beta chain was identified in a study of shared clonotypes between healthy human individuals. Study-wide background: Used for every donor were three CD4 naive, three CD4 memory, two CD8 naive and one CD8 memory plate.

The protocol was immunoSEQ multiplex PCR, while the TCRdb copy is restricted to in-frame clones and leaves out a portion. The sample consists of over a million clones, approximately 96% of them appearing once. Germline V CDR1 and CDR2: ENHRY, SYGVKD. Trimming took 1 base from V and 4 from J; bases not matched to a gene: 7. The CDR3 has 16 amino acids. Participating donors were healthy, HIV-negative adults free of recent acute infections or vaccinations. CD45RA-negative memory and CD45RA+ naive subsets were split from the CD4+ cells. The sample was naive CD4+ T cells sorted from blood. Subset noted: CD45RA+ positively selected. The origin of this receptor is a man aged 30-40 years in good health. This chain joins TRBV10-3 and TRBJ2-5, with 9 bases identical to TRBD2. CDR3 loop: CAISEWGLAGGETQYF. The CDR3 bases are TGTGCCATCAGTGAGTGGGGACTAGCAGGAGGAGAGACCCAGTACTTC.